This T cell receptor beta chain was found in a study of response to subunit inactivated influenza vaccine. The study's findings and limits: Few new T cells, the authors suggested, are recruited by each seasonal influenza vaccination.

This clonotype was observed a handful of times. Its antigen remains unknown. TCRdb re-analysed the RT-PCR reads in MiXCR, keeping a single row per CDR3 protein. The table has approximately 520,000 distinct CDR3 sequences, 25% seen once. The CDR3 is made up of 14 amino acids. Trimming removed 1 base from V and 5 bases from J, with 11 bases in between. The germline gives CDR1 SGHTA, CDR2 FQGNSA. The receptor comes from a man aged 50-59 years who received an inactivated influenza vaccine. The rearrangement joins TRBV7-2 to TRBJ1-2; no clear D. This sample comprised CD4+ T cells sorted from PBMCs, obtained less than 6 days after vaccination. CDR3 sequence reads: CASSLERGLYGYTF. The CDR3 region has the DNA TGTGCCAGCAGCTTAGAACGGGGATTATATGGCTACACCTTC.